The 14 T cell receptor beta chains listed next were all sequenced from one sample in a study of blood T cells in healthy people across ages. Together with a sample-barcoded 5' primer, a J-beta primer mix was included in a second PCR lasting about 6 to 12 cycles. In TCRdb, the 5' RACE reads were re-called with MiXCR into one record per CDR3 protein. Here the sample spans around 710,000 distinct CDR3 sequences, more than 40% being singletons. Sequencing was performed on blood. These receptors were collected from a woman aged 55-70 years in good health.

The CDR3 loop is CASSLWGLAGERETQYF. The CDR3 region has the DNA TGTGCCAGCAGCCTGTGGGGACTAGCGGGAGAGCGGGAGACCCAGTACTTC. This rearrangement joins TRBV7-2 to TRBJ2-5, with 14 positions matching TRBD2. The CDR3 spans 17 residues. The germline V gene has CDR1 SGHTA and CDR2 FQGNSA. Losses at the gene ends were 5 bases for V and 5 bases for J; bases not matched to a gene: 10.

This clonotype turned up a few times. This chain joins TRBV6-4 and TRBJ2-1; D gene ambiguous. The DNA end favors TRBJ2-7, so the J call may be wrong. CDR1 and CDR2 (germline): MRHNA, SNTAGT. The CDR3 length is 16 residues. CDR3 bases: TGTGCCAGCAGTGACTCTACCACCAGCTCCTACAATGAGCAGTACTTC. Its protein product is CASSDSTTSSYNEQYF.

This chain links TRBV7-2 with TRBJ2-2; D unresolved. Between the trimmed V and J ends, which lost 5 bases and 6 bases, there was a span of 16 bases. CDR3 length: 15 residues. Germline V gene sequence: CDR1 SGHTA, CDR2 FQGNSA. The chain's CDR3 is CASSQRAFVSGELFF. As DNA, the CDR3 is TGTGCCAGCAGCCAGCGTGCGTTCGTTTCCGGGGAGCTGTTTTTT.

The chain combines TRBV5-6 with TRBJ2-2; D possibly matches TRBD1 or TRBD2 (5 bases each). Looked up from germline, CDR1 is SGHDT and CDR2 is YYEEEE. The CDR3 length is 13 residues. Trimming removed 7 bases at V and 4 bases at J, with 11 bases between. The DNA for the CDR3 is TGTGCCAGCCGACCAGGGAGCACCGGGGAGCTGTTTTTT. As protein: CASRPGSTGELFF. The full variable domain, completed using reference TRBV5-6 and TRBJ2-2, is DAGVTQSPTHLIKTRGQQVTLRCSPKSGHDTVSWYQQALGQGPQFIFQYYEEEERQRGNFPDRFSGHQFPNYSSELNVNALLLGDSALYLCASRPGSTGELFFGEGSRLTVL.

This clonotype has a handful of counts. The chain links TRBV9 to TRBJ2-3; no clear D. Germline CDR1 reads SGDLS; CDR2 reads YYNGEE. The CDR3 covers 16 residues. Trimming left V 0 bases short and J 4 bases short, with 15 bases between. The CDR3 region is CASSVAGPSVADTQYF. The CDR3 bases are TGTGCCAGCAGCGTAGCTGGGCCGTCCGTAGCAGATACGCAGTATTTT.

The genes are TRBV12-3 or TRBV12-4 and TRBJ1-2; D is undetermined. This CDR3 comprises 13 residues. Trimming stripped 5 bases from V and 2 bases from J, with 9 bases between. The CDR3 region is CASSVVQNYGYTF. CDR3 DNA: TGTGCCAGCAGTGTTGTTCAAAACTATGGCTACACCTTC.

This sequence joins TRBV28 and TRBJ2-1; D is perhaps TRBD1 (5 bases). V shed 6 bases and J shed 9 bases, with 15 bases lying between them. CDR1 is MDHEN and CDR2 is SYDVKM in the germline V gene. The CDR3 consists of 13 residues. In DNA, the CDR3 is TGTGCCAGCAGACAGGACCCCTTTGGTGAGCAGTTCTTC. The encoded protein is CASRQDPFGEQFF.

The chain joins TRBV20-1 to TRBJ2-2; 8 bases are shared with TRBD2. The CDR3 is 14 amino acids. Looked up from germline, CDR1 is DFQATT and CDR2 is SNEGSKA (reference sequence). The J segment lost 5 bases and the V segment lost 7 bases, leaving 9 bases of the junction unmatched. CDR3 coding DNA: TGCAGTGTTTACGGGACTAGAGGAACCGGGGAGCTGTTTTTT. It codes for CSVYGTRGTGELFF.

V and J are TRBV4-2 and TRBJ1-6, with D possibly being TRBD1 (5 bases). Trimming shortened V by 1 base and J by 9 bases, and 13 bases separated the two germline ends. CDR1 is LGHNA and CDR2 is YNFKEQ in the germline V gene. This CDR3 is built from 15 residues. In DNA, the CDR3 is TGTGCCAGCAGCCAAGGGGGGGACCAGGGTTCACCCCTCCACTTT. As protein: CASSQGGDQGSPLHF.

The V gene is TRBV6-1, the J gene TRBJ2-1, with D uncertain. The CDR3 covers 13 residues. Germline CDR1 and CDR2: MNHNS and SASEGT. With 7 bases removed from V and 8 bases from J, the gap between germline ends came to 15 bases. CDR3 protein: CASNIIGFHEQFF. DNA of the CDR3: TGTGCCAGCAATATTATAGGCTTCCATGAGCAGTTCTTC.

CDR3 nucleotide sequence: TGTGCCAGCAGCAACCGGGACTACCTTAAGGATGAGCAGTACTTC. Translating it yields CASSNRDYLKDEQYF. This rearrangement joins TRBV7-3 to TRBJ2-5, with 7 bases fitting TRBD2. CDR1 is SGHTA, CDR2 FQGTGA, per germline. V gave up 5 bases and J gave up 11 bases; unmatched junction bases: 17. This CDR3 spans 15 amino acids.

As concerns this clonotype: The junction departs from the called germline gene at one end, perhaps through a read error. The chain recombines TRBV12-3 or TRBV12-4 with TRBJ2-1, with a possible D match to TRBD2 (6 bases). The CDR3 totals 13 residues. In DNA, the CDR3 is TGTGCCAGCCGACTAGACTCCTACGATGAGCAGTTCTTC. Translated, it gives CASRLDSYDEQFF.

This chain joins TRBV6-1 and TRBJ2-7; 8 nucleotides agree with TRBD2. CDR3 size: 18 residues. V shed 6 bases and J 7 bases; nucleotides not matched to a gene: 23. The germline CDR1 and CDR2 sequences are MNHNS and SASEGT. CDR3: CASSPNLFVAGGRNEQYF. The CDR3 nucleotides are TGTGCCAGCAGCCCGAACCTCTTCGTGGCGGGAGGACGCAATGAGCAGTACTTC.

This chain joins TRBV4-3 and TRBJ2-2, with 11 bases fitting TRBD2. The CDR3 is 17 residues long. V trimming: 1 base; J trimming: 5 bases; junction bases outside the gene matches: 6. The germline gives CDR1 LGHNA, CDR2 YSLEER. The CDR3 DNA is TGCGCCAGCAGCCAAGTTAGCGGGAGGGCCGGAACCGGGGAGCTGTTTTTT. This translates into CASSQVSGRAGTGELFF.